The present TCR beta chain was sequenced within a study of regulatory T cells in long-lasting Graves disease. Across the study: Graves' patients, diagnosed recently, had received antithyroid drugs under 3 months. The study's findings and limits: Accuracy could have been hurt by small sample size. Segments TRBV28, TRBJ1-2 and TRBJ2-5 showed preferential usage in persistent disease.

The length of the CDR3 is 15 residues. CDR1 is DFQATT and CDR2 is SNEGSKA in the germline V gene (reference sequence). V was trimmed by 0 bases and J by 1 base, leaving 12 bases between them. Arm-PCR with iRepertoire HTBI primers amplified the CDR3 regions for these TCR beta libraries. Via MiXCR, TCRdb re-called the multiplex PCR reads, giving one row per CDR3 protein. Of around 230,000 distinct CDR3 sequences listed, approximately 16% are singletons. Stated time point: newly diagnosed GD, antithyroid drugs for less than 3 months. TCR sequences were obtained from RNA taken from PBMCs. An endocrinology unit in Xi'an, China, supplied the patients. Many counts were recorded for this clonotype. What it binds is not known.

This sequence originates from a female donor with Graves disease. This chain joins TRBV20-1 and TRBJ1-1; D call uncertain. The specimen comprised peripheral blood mononuclear cells (PBMCs), sampled at new diagnosis, from a patient treated with antithyroid drugs. The CDR3 DNA reads TGCAGTGCTAGAGATGGAAGGCCACAGAACACTGAAGCTTTCTTT. Its protein is CSARDGRPQNTEAFF.